This is a list of T cell receptor beta chains from one sample in a study of T cell repertoires in cytomegalovirus infection. What these receptors recognize is not known. TCRdb passed the reads through MiXCR, listing each CDR3 protein once. The repertoire has some 310,000 distinct CDR3 sequences, roughly 25% of them found once; the top ten carry 13%. The material was cultured PBMCs, obtained from culture after CMV antigen stimulation. These receptors were taken from a human donor in good health (CMV status not recorded). Some clones in this sample may be carry-over from other donors' samples. Both conserved end residues are part of each CDR3. The D gene is left open where the match is weak. Expanded clones get a size class; other rows say once, few or many, or leave the size out.

abundance: -; d_gene: -; v_gene: TRBV7-8; j_gene: TRBJ2-3; CDR3aa: CASSPFRDSQYDTQYF; CDR3nt: TGTGCCAGCAGCCCATTCCGGGACTCCCAATACGATACGCAGTATTTT
abundance: -; d_gene: -; v_gene: TRBV20-1; j_gene: TRBJ2-5; CDR3aa: CSASIDLSQETQYF; CDR3nt: TGCAGTGCTTCTATCGACCTAAGCCAAGAGACCCAGTACTTC
abundance: -; d_gene: -; v_gene: TRBV4-1; j_gene: TRBJ2-1; CDR3aa: CASSQGPQIEQFF; CDR3nt: TGCGCCAGCAGCCAAGGCCCCCAGATTGAGCAGTTCTTC
abundance: -; d_gene: -; v_gene: TRBV18; j_gene: TRBJ2-5; CDR3aa: CASSDLIETQYF; CDR3nt: TGTGCCAGCTCAGACCTGATAGAGACCCAGTACTTC
abundance: -; d_gene: -; v_gene: TRBV6-1; j_gene: TRBJ2-3; CDR3aa: CASSTPRRGPSTDTQYF; CDR3nt: TGTGCCAGCAGTACGCCGCGGAGGGGCCCCTCCACAGATACGCAGTATTTT
abundance: -; d_gene: -; v_gene: TRBV5-1; j_gene: TRBJ1-2; CDR3aa: CASSLEAAYGYTF; CDR3nt: TGCGCCAGCAGCTTGGAAGCAGCCTATGGCTACACCTTC
abundance: few; d_gene: -; v_gene: TRBV20-1; j_gene: TRBJ1-3; CDR3aa: CSARQTGFGNTIYF; CDR3nt: TGCAGTGCTAGACAAACAGGGTTTGGAAACACCATATATTTT
abundance: -; d_gene: TRBD2; v_gene: TRBV19; j_gene: TRBJ2-5; CDR3aa: CASSRDGRAEETQYF; CDR3nt: TGTGCCAGTAGTAGGGACGGGAGGGCCGAAGAGACCCAGTACTTC
abundance: -; d_gene: -; v_gene: TRBV6-6; j_gene: TRBJ2-5; CDR3aa: CASSETIMPQETQYF; CDR3nt: TGTGCCAGCAGCGAAACTATTATGCCCCAAGAGACCCAGTACTTC
abundance: many; d_gene: -; v_gene: TRBV20-1; j_gene: TRBJ2-1; CDR3aa: CSARDLRRSYNEQFF; CDR3nt: TGCAGTGCTAGAGATCTCCGTCGCTCCTACAATGAGCAGTTCTTC
abundance: -; d_gene: -; v_gene: TRBV2; j_gene: TRBJ1-2; CDR3aa: CASSEQGSGVGYTF; CDR3nt: TGTGCCAGCAGTGAACAGGGGTCAGGGGTAGGCTACACCTTC
abundance: -; d_gene: -; v_gene: TRBV2; j_gene: TRBJ1-5; CDR3aa: CASSELGPGSNQPQHF; CDR3nt: TGTGCCAGCAGTGAGTTGGGACCGGGAAGCAATCAGCCCCAGCATTTT
abundance: few; d_gene: -; v_gene: TRBV15; j_gene: TRBJ2-1; CDR3aa: CATSRDGTYVDEQFF; CDR3nt: TGTGCCACCAGCAGAGATGGGACCTATGTTGATGAGCAGTTCTTC
abundance: -; d_gene: -; v_gene: TRBV6-6; j_gene: TRBJ2-1; CDR3aa: CASSVGSNPRSYEQFF; CDR3nt: TGTGCCAGCAGTGTAGGGTCTAACCCCCGTAGCTATGAGCAGTTCTTC
abundance: -; d_gene: -; v_gene: TRBV10-3; j_gene: TRBJ1-5; CDR3aa: CAISGAANQPQHF; CDR3nt: TGTGCCATCAGTGGTGCAGCGAATCAGCCCCAGCATTTT
abundance: few; d_gene: -; v_gene: TRBV4-3; j_gene: TRBJ2-1; CDR3aa: CASSQAVMPPGEQFF; CDR3nt: TGCGCCAGCAGCCAAGCGGTAATGCCCCCCGGTGAGCAGTTCTTC
abundance: -; d_gene: TRBD2; v_gene: TRBV25-1; j_gene: TRBJ2-1; CDR3aa: CASSEFGRGQSKQFF; CDR3nt: TGTGCCAGCAGTGAATTTGGGAGGGGCCAGTCCAAGCAGTTCTTC
abundance: many; d_gene: -; v_gene: TRBV6-2/TRBV6-3; j_gene: TRBJ1-1; CDR3aa: CASSPRWTANTEAFF; CDR3nt: TGTGCCAGCAGCCCTCGATGGACAGCGAACACTGAAGCTTTCTTT
abundance: -; d_gene: TRBD2; v_gene: TRBV28; j_gene: TRBJ2-6; CDR3aa: CASSLSGLAGLSGANVLTF; CDR3nt: TGTGCCAGCAGTTTATCTGGACTAGCGGGCCTTTCTGGGGCCAACGTCCTGACTTTC
abundance: -; d_gene: TRBD2; v_gene: TRBV6-2/TRBV6-3; j_gene: TRBJ2-1; CDR3aa: CASSPSGKASYNEQFF; CDR3nt: TGTGCCAGCAGCCCGAGCGGGAAAGCCTCCTACAATGAGCAGTTCTTC
abundance: -; d_gene: -; v_gene: TRBV11-3; j_gene: TRBJ1-1; CDR3aa: CASSLGKNTEAFF; CDR3nt: TGTGCCAGCAGCCTCGGGAAGAACACTGAAGCTTTCTTT
abundance: few; d_gene: TRBD2; v_gene: TRBV5-8; j_gene: TRBJ2-2; CDR3aa: CASSLETSGISGGNTGELFF; CDR3nt: TGTGCCAGCAGCTTGGAGACTAGCGGGATCTCCGGGGGAAACACCGGGGAGCTGTTTTTT
abundance: -; d_gene: TRBD2; v_gene: TRBV6-5; j_gene: TRBJ2-3; CDR3aa: CASKLAELDTQYF; CDR3nt: TGTGCCAGCAAACTAGCGGAATTAGATACGCAGTATTTT
abundance: few; d_gene: -; v_gene: TRBV30; j_gene: TRBJ1-4; CDR3aa: CAWSSTMTLTNEKLFF; CDR3nt: TGTGCCTGGAGTAGTACTATGACACTAACTAATGAAAAACTGTTTTTT
abundance: many; d_gene: -; v_gene: TRBV7-2; j_gene: TRBJ1-1; CDR3aa: CASSISGIAEAFF; CDR3nt: TGTGCCAGCAGCATCTCAGGGATCGCTGAAGCTTTCTTT
abundance: -; d_gene: TRBD1; v_gene: TRBV27; j_gene: TRBJ2-7; CDR3aa: CASSLFVTGAVEQYF; CDR3nt: TGTGCCAGCAGTTTATTCGTGACAGGGGCTGTCGAGCAGTACTTC
abundance: few; d_gene: TRBD1; v_gene: TRBV28; j_gene: TRBJ1-4; CDR3aa: CASSSHSTGYNEKLFF; CDR3nt: TGTGCCAGCAGTTCTCATTCGACAGGGTATAATGAAAAACTGTTTTTT
abundance: -; d_gene: -; v_gene: TRBV9; j_gene: TRBJ2-3; CDR3aa: CASSVVKGRTDTQYF; CDR3nt: TGTGCCAGCAGCGTAGTGAAGGGTCGCACAGATACGCAGTATTTT
abundance: few; d_gene: -; v_gene: TRBV6-6; j_gene: TRBJ1-1; CDR3aa: CASRETLGGTEAFF; CDR3nt: TGTGCCAGCAGGGAAACACTGGGGGGGACTGAAGCTTTCTTT
abundance: few; d_gene: -; v_gene: TRBV14; j_gene: TRBJ2-1; CDR3aa: CASSQEATRNEQFF; CDR3nt: TGTGCCAGCAGCCAAGAAGCCACAAGGAATGAGCAGTTCTTC
abundance: many; d_gene: TRBD2; v_gene: TRBV24-1; j_gene: TRBJ2-1; CDR3aa: CATSDWTSGRSQQFF; CDR3nt: TGTGCCACCAGTGATTGGACTAGCGGGAGGTCACAGCAGTTCTTC
abundance: -; d_gene: -; v_gene: TRBV12-3/TRBV12-4; j_gene: TRBJ2-5; CDR3aa: CASSFMGGQETQYF; CDR3nt: TGTGCCAGCAGTTTCATGGGAGGCCAAGAGACCCAGTACTTC
abundance: few; d_gene: TRBD1; v_gene: TRBV7-6; j_gene: TRBJ2-3; CDR3aa: CASSLGRARGRGTDTQYF; CDR3nt: TGTGCCAGCAGCTTAGGGAGGGCCAGGGGGCGAGGCACAGATACGCAGTATTTT
abundance: many; d_gene: -; v_gene: TRBV7-9; j_gene: TRBJ1-1; CDR3aa: CASSLGQANTEAFF; CDR3nt: TGTGCCAGCAGCTTAGGACAGGCGAACACTGAAGCTTTCTTT
abundance: -; d_gene: -; v_gene: TRBV19; j_gene: TRBJ1-1; CDR3aa: CASSIVGGGNTEAFF; CDR3nt: TGTGCCAGTAGTATAGTTGGGGGGGGGAACACTGAAGCTTTCTTT
abundance: -; d_gene: -; v_gene: TRBV11-3; j_gene: TRBJ2-2; CDR3aa: CASSSSRGPSNTGELFF; CDR3nt: TGTGCCAGCAGCTCGAGCCGGGGACCCTCGAACACCGGGGAGCTGTTTTTT
abundance: few; d_gene: TRBD1; v_gene: TRBV28; j_gene: TRBJ1-2; CDR3aa: CASSITTGGAGGYTF; CDR3nt: TGTGCCAGCAGTATAACGACAGGGGGCGCCGGTGGCTACACCTTC
abundance: -; d_gene: TRBD1; v_gene: TRBV7-2; j_gene: TRBJ2-7; CDR3aa: CASSSRATGNEQYF; CDR3nt: TGTGCCAGCAGCTCTAGGGCGACAGGGAACGAGCAGTACTTC
abundance: few; d_gene: -; v_gene: TRBV12-3/TRBV12-4; j_gene: TRBJ2-3; CDR3aa: CASRGISGADTQYF; CDR3nt: TGTGCCAGCAGGGGAATCTCGGGAGCAGATACGCAGTATTTT
abundance: many; d_gene: TRBD1; v_gene: TRBV7-2; j_gene: TRBJ2-1; CDR3aa: CASSLARTGYNEQFF; CDR3nt: TGTGCCAGCAGCTTAGCCCGGACAGGATACAATGAGCAGTTCTTC
abundance: many; d_gene: -; v_gene: TRBV7-2; j_gene: TRBJ2-1; CDR3aa: CASSSFDSMRQFF; CDR3nt: TGTGCCAGCAGCTCGTTTGACTCCATGAGGCAGTTCTTC
abundance: -; d_gene: TRBD2; v_gene: TRBV7-2; j_gene: TRBJ2-5; CDR3aa: CASSFPTSGETQYF; CDR3nt: TGTGCCAGCAGCTTCCCAACTAGCGGAGAGACCCAGTACTTC
abundance: -; d_gene: -; v_gene: TRBV6-1; j_gene: TRBJ1-2; CDR3aa: CASTGGDYGYTF; CDR3nt: TGTGCCAGCACGGGGGGCGACTATGGCTACACCTTC
abundance: -; d_gene: -; v_gene: TRBV19; j_gene: TRBJ2-1; CDR3aa: CASSMDTGVSSYNEQSF; CDR3nt: TGTGCCAGTAGTATGGACACGGGGGTGAGCTCCTACAATGAGCAGTCCTTC
abundance: many; d_gene: TRBD2; v_gene: TRBV12-3/TRBV12-4; j_gene: TRBJ2-5; CDR3aa: CASRSLTSAQETQYF; CDR3nt: TGTGCCAGCAGGTCCCTGACTAGCGCCCAAGAGACCCAGTACTTC
abundance: -; d_gene: TRBD2; v_gene: TRBV15; j_gene: TRBJ2-1; CDR3aa: CATSRRASGRAGQFF; CDR3nt: TGTGCCACCAGCAGAAGAGCTAGCGGGAGGGCCGGGCAGTTCTTC
abundance: -; d_gene: -; v_gene: TRBV4-3; j_gene: TRBJ1-1; CDR3aa: CASSLDRGPNTEAFF; CDR3nt: TGCGCCAGCAGCCTGGACCGAGGGCCGAACACTGAAGCTTTCTTT
abundance: many; d_gene: TRBD2; v_gene: TRBV7-2; j_gene: TRBJ2-1; CDR3aa: CASSPGLGGGYEQFF; CDR3nt: TGTGCCAGCAGCCCGGGACTAGGGGGTGGCTATGAGCAGTTCTTC
abundance: -; d_gene: -; v_gene: TRBV19; j_gene: TRBJ1-6; CDR3aa: CASRQESSPLHF; CDR3nt: TGTGCCAGTAGACAGGAAAGTTCACCCCTCCACTTT
abundance: -; d_gene: TRBD2; v_gene: TRBV5-4; j_gene: TRBJ2-3; CDR3aa: CASSPAPSGRAGDTQYF; CDR3nt: TGTGCCAGCAGCCCGGCCCCTAGCGGGAGGGCCGGAGATACGCAGTATTTT
abundance: -; d_gene: -; v_gene: TRBV6-2/TRBV6-3; j_gene: TRBJ2-3; CDR3aa: CASSSRTLPATDTQYF; CDR3nt: TGTGCCAGCAGTTCGCGTACTCTCCCAGCCACAGATACGCAGTATTTT
abundance: few; d_gene: TRBD2; v_gene: TRBV6-1; j_gene: TRBJ2-7; CDR3aa: CASSEYGRGRAFSYEQYF; CDR3nt: TGTGCCAGCAGTGAATACGGGCGCGGGAGGGCCTTCTCCTACGAGCAGTACTTC
abundance: few; d_gene: TRBD1; v_gene: TRBV4-1; j_gene: TRBJ2-3; CDR3aa: CASSQLRDRGQDTQYF; CDR3nt: TGCGCCAGCAGCCAACTCCGGGACAGGGGGCAAGATACGCAGTATTTT